This T cell receptor beta chain was captured in a study of CD8 T cells in ankylosing spondylitis. Study-level points and caveats: Several of the motif variants were reported before in synovial fluid and blood from reactive arthritis. One TCR beta motif, made up of roughly 8 highly homologous variants, appeared characteristic of ankylosing spondylitis blood.

Making use of molecular barcodes, quantitative 5'-RACE generated TCR beta libraries. TCRdb fed the 5' RACE reads into MiXCR, producing one record per CDR3 protein. The top ten clones hold over 5.5% of a sample with roughly 150,000 distinct CDR3 sequences, under 35% of them seen once. Note on this clonotype: Its antigen is still unknown.

Germline V gene data show CDR1 as MGHRA and CDR2 as YSYEKL. The CDR3 runs 14 residues. The V end was cut by 4 bases, the J end by 1 base, with 10 bases between. The rearrangement joins TRBV4-1 to TRBJ2-5, with D possibly TRBD1 on 5 matching bases. The origin of this receptor is a male donor with ankylosing spondylitis. The sample consisted of synovial fluid, either unsorted or a sorted T cell fraction (not recorded which). Here the CDR3 DNA reads TGCGCCAGCAGCCCACAGGCCTCCCAAGAGACCCAGTACTTC. Its translation is CASSPQASQETQYF.